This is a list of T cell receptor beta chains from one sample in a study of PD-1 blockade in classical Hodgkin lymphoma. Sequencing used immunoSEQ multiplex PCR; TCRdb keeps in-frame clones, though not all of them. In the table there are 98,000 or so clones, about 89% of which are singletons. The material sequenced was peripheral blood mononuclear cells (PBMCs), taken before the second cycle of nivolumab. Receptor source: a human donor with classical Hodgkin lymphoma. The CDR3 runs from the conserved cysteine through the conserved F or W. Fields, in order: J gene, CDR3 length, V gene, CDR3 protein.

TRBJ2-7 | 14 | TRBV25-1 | CASSQMDGYYEQYF
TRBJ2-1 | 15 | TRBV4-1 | CASRITSGRNNEQFF
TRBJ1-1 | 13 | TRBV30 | CAWRTALYTEAFF
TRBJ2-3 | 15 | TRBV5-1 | CASSPNSGSPDTQYF
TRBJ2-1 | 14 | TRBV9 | CASSVETTYNEQFF
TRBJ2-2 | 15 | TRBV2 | CASRGTSGNTGELFF
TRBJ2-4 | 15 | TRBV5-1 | CASSLDRRGKNIQYF
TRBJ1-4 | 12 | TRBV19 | CASRELNEKLFF
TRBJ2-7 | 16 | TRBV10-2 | CASSPTSGRPSYEQYF
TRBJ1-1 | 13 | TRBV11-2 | CASSLERGVGAFF
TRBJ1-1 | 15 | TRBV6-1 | CASSIHRTMNTEAFF
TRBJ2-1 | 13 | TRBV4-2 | CASSQTSGSIQFF
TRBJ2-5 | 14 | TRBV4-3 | CASSNNRGQETQYF
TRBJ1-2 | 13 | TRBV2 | CASSGQGHSGYTF
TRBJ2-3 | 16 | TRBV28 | CASSTGTSGGSDTQYF
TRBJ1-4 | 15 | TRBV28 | CASSSPGGQNEKLFF
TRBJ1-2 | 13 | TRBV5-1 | CASSLGQEYGYTF
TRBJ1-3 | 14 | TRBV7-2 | CASSSTLSGNTIYF
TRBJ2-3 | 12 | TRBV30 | CAGTGRTDTQYF
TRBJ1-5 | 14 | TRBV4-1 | CASSQEPGNQPQHF
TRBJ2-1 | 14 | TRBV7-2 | CASSQGPSQNEQFF
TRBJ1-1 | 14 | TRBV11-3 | CASSLSGTNTEAFF